This T cell receptor (beta chain) stems from a study of cytomegalovirus exposure and HLA in healthy donors. Germline lookup yields CDR1 SNHLY and CDR2 FYNNEI. The CDR3 consists of 13 residues. After removal of 2 bases from V and 13 bases from J, the junction contained 8 bases not matched to a gene. Repertoires were generated with immunoSEQ multiplex PCR, while TCRdb's copy carries only in-frame clones and drops some. The data show 110,000 or so clones, about 91% seen once. The chain couples TRBV2 to TRBJ2-3; TRBD2 aligns across 8 bases. The source is a man aged 18-30 years in good health and CMV-seronegative. The source material was PBMCs. The CDR3 is CASSEIRLASEYF. The CDR3 DNA follows: TGTGCCAGCAGTGAAATTCGACTAGCGTCGGAGTATTTT. The full variable domain, with the rest looked up from reference TRBV2 and TRBJ2-3, is EPEVTQTPSHQVTQMGQEVILRCVPISNHLYFYWYRQILGQKVEFLVSFYNNEISEKSEIFDDQFSVERPDGSNFTLKIRSTKLEDSAMYFCASSEIRLASEYFGPGTRLTVL.